These 25 T cell receptor beta chains share one sample of origin, sequenced in a study of T-cell memory formation after mild COVID-19. TCRdb reanalysed the 5' RACE reads using MiXCR and keeps one entry per CDR3 protein. Counted here are approximately 88,000 distinct CDR3 sequences, around 25% occurring once; the ten biggest clones make up roughly 39%. The sequencing sample was made of PBMCs or a T cell subset sorted from them (not recorded which). The origin of the receptors is a man younger than 35 who had mild COVID-19 (a few samples of this study predate the infection). Cell type and time point are not known.

The chain is built from TRBV7-6 and TRBJ2-7; perhaps TRBD1 as D (5 bases). Germline loops: CDR1 SGHVS, CDR2 FNYEAQ. The CDR3 runs 14 residues. The ends were cut back, 4 bases at V and 2 bases at J, with 12 bases in the middle. The CDR3 here is CASSSTATTYEQYF. The CDR3 DNA sequence: TGTGCCAGCAGCTCGACAGCCACCACCTACGAGCAGTACTTC.

The V gene is TRBV4-1, the J gene TRBJ2-3, with D unresolved. Germline CDR1 is MGHRA and CDR2 is YSYEKL. This CDR3 contains 12 residues. Trimming removed 3 bases at V and 6 bases at J, with 7 bases between. CDR3 sequence reads: CASSHPTDTQYF. In DNA, the CDR3 is TGCGCCAGCAGCCATCCTACGGATACGCAGTATTTT.

V is TRBV28 and J is TRBJ1-5; D may be TRBD1 (6 bases). From germline, CDR1 is MDHEN and CDR2 SYDVKM. Between the trimmed V and J ends, which lost 6 bases and 7 bases, there was a span of 25 bases. The CDR3 has 17 amino acids. CDR3 DNA: TGTGCCAGCAGGCCCCTCGGCTCGACAGGCAGTACCCAGCCCCAGCATTTT. Its protein is CASRPLGSTGSTQPQHF.

V and J are TRBV28 and TRBJ1-5; no definite D call. The V and J ends lost 7 bases and 2 bases respectively, with 6 bases between them. Germline CDR1 reads MDHEN; CDR2 reads SYDVKM. The CDR3 extends over 12 amino acids. The CDR3 here is CASKWGNQPQHF. The CDR3, as DNA: TGTGCCAGCAAGTGGGGCAATCAGCCCCAGCATTTT.

As regards this clonotype: The junction shows a germline mismatch at one end, possibly a read error. The chain uses TRBV7-7 and TRBJ2-1; D may match TRBD1 or TRBD2 (5 bases each). In germline, CDR1 is SSHAT, CDR2 FNYEAQ (reference sequence). This CDR3 has 16 amino acids. The CDR3, as DNA: TGTGCTAGCAGCTTATCGACCAGGGACGGCTACAATGAGCAGTTCTTC. This gives the protein CASSLSTRDGYNEQFF.

The rearrangement links TRBV9 to TRBJ2-7; 10 nucleotides line up with TRBD2. Germline CDR1 SGDLS, CDR2 YYNGEE. The CDR3 is 16 amino acids. The J segment lost 5 bases and the V segment lost 3 bases, leaving 11 bases of the junction unmatched. The CDR3 is CASSAGPRLAGDEQYF. Written as DNA, the CDR3 is TGTGCCAGCAGCGCGGGTCCCCGTCTAGCGGGAGACGAGCAGTACTTC.

The genes are TRBV4-1 and TRBJ1-2; D perhaps matches TRBD1 (6 bases). The germline V and J ends were trimmed by 2 bases and 1 base, with 14 bases remaining between them. CDR3 length: 16 residues. From germline, CDR1 is MGHRA and CDR2 YSYEKL. The CDR3 region is CASSQPSRGGNYGYTF. CDR3 bases: TGCGCCAGCAGCCAACCGAGCAGGGGAGGTAACTATGGCTACACCTTC.

The chain carries TRBV6-2 or TRBV6-3 and TRBJ1-1; D not resolved. V was pared by 6 bases and J by 4 bases, with 15 bases between. The CDR3 consists of 14 residues. Germline lookup yields CDR1 MNHEY and CDR2 SVGEGT. The CDR3 sequence: CASSFLSRSTEAFF. In DNA, the CDR3 is TGTGCCAGCAGCTTCCTGTCTCGGAGCACTGAAGCTTTCTTT.

The chain combines TRBV3-1 with TRBJ1-4, with D unclear. CDR1 is LGHDT and CDR2 is YNNKEL in the germline V gene (reference sequence). The V and J ends lost 0 bases and 4 bases respectively, with 9 bases between them. This CDR3 region has 15 residues. Here the CDR3 reads CASSQDPGINEKLFF. The CDR3 DNA follows: TGTGCCAGCAGCCAAGATCCTGGGATTAATGAAAAACTGTTTTTT.

The gene calls are TRBV9 and TRBJ2-1, with 15 nucleotides matching TRBD2. The CDR3 has 18 amino acids. V shed 3 bases and J 1 base; nucleotides not matched to a gene: 5. Germline assignment: CDR1 SGDLS and CDR2 YYNGEE. The CDR3 region is CASSAGTSGGLSYNEQFF. The CDR3 DNA reads as TGTGCCAGCAGCGCCGGGACTAGCGGGGGGTTATCCTACAATGAGCAGTTCTTC.

The rearrangement joins TRBV23-1 to TRBJ2-5; D possibly corresponds to TRBD1 (7 bases). TRBV23-1 is identified as an open reading frame with a role that is uncertain. V was cut by 6 bases and J by 2 bases, with 13 bases left in between. The CDR3 sequence is 14 residues long. The CDR3 nucleotides are TGCGCCAGCAGCGGGGGACAGAGTCAAGAGACCCAGTACTTC. Its translation: CASSGGQSQETQYF.

The chain carries TRBV7-9 and TRBJ1-6, with D possibly TRBD1 on 5 matching bases. V was clipped by 7 bases and J by 2 bases, with 12 bases between them. Germline CDR1 is SEHNR and CDR2 is FQNEAQ (reference sequence). The CDR3 loop spans 15 amino acids. The CDR3 DNA follows: TGTGCCAGCAACCTCCAGGACACCTATAATTCACCCCTCCACTTT. This encodes CASNLQDTYNSPLHF.

The chain is built from TRBV7-9 and TRBJ2-3, with D possibly TRBD1 on 6 matching bases. Trimming removed 7 bases at V and 0 bases at J, with 11 bases between. Germline V lookup: CDR1 SEHNR, CDR2 FQNEAQ (reference sequence). The CDR3 spans 14 residues. CDR3 loop: CASKTGTSTDTQYF. CDR3 sequence (DNA): TGTGCCAGCAAGACCGGGACAAGCACAGATACGCAGTATTTT.

The rearrangement joins TRBV11-2 to TRBJ2-1; tentative D call: TRBD1 (6 bases). From germline, CDR1 is SGHAT and CDR2 FQNNGV. Trimming removed 8 bases at V and 10 bases at J, with 15 bases between. The CDR3 sequence is 12 residues long. CDR3 nucleotide sequence: TGTGCCAGCCTGGGGGCCCCGCGGGAGCAGTTCTTC. It yields the protein CASLGAPREQFF.

The genes are TRBV5-1 and TRBJ1-1; TRBD1 matches 8 bases. J was trimmed by 3 bases and V by 4 bases; bases with no gene match: 5. Germline CDR1 and CDR2: SGHRS and YFSETQ. This CDR3 spans 14 amino acids. The CDR3 sequence: CASSQDRGDTEAFF. CDR3 nucleotides: TGCGCCAGCAGCCAAGACAGGGGAGACACTGAAGCTTTCTTT.

The chain links TRBV6-6 to TRBJ1-2, with TRBD1 identical over 7 bases. The junction had 7 bases not matched to a gene; V was cut back by 7 bases and J by 2 bases. Germline CDR1 and CDR2: MNHNY and SVGAGI (reference sequence). This CDR3 is built from 14 residues. In DNA, the CDR3 is TGTGCCAGCATCCAAACGGGACAGAACTATGGCTACACCTTC. Translated: CASIQTGQNYGYTF.

This clonotype was detected many times. The V and J genes are TRBV4-1 and TRBJ2-7; the D gene is possibly TRBD2 (5 bases). Germline assignment: CDR1 MGHRA and CDR2 YSYEKL. V lost 2 bases and J 4 bases, leaving 12 bases between the germline ends. CDR3 length: 14 residues. In nucleotides, the CDR3 is TGCGCCAGCAGCCAACGCGTGGGAGAGTACGAGCAGTACTTC. Residues: CASSQRVGEYEQYF.

The chain carries TRBV5-1 and TRBJ2-7, with D unresolved. The CDR3 has 11 amino acids. V gave up 3 bases and J gave up 7 bases, with 8 bases separating them. Per the germline V gene, CDR1 is SGHRS and CDR2 is YFSETQ. The DNA of the CDR3 is TGCGCCAGCAGCTGGAATGGGGAGCAGTACTTC. Its protein product is CASSWNGEQYF.

This clonotype was seen only a few times. The chain is built from TRBV10-3 and TRBJ2-2; the D is unclear. In germline, CDR1 is ENHRY, CDR2 SYGVKD. CDR3 length: 16 amino acids. V was trimmed by 3 bases and J by 2 bases, leaving 13 bases between them. This CDR3 reads CAISDPGLINTGELFF. The CDR3 nucleotides read TGTGCCATCAGTGACCCCGGGCTCATCAACACCGGGGAGCTGTTTTTT.

V and J are TRBV27 and TRBJ1-1, with D perhaps TRBD1 (5 bases). V gave up 3 bases and J gave up 0 bases, with 8 bases separating them. CDR1 and CDR2 (germline): MNHEY, SMNVEV (reference sequence). The CDR3 has 14 residues. In DNA, the CDR3 is TGTGCCAGCAGTTTGGGGGAACTGAACACTGAAGCTTTCTTT. It codes for CASSLGELNTEAFF.

This chain joins TRBV28 and TRBJ1-5; 8 bases fit TRBD1. J gave up 16 bases and V 4 bases, and 6 bases lay outside the gene matches. The CDR3 totals 11 residues. CDR1 and CDR2 (germline): MDHEN, SYDVKM. CDR3 coding DNA: TGTGCCAGCAGTTCCCCGACAGGGGAACATTTT. Translation gives CASSSPTGEHF.

The chain uses TRBV20-1 and TRBJ1-1; a weak D match, TRBD1 (5 bases). The CDR3 has 14 residues. Germline CDR1 reads DFQATT; CDR2 reads SNEGSKA (reference sequence). The CDR3 bases are TGCGGAGCCGCGGGGGTCCGTTGGGACACTGAAGCTTTCTTT. Translation: CGAAGVRWDTEAFF.

The rearrangement joins TRBV5-1 to TRBJ1-1, with D uncertain. The ends were cut back, 0 bases at V and 1 base at J, with 10 bases in the middle. Germline V gives CDR1 SGHRS, CDR2 YFSETQ. This CDR3 spans 15 amino acids. For the CDR3, the DNA is TGCGCCAGCAGCTTGGGGGCCAGCAGGAACACTGAAGCTTTCTTT. Residues: CASSLGASRNTEAFF.

This chain connects TRBV15 to TRBJ2-3; the D call may be TRBD1 or TRBD2 (7 bases each). Trimming took off 1 base at V and 5 bases at J, with 16 bases between the two ends. The CDR3 has 16 amino acids. Germline V gives CDR1 LNHNV, CDR2 YYDKDF (reference sequence). The CDR3 protein is CATSRVQGGARDTQYF. CDR3 nucleotides: TGTGCCACCAGCAGAGTTCAGGGGGGGGCAAGAGATACGCAGTATTTT. The variable domain in full, completed from reference TRBV15 and TRBJ2-3, reads DAMVIQNPRYQVTQFGKPVTLSCSQTLNHNVMYWYQQKSSQAPKLLFHYYDKDFNNEADTPDNFQSRRPNTSFCFLDIRSPGLGDTAMYLCATSRVQGGARDTQYFGPGTRLTVL.

The V call is TRBV7-2, the J call TRBJ2-3; TRBD2 matches at 10 bases. Germline CDR1 reads SGHTA; CDR2 reads FQGNSA. This CDR3 contains 15 residues. V lost 5 bases, J lost 2 bases, and 4 bases stayed unmatched. CDR3 nucleotides: TGTGCCAGCAGCGCGACTAGCGGGTACACAGATACGCAGTATTTT. This sequence encodes CASSATSGYTDTQYF.